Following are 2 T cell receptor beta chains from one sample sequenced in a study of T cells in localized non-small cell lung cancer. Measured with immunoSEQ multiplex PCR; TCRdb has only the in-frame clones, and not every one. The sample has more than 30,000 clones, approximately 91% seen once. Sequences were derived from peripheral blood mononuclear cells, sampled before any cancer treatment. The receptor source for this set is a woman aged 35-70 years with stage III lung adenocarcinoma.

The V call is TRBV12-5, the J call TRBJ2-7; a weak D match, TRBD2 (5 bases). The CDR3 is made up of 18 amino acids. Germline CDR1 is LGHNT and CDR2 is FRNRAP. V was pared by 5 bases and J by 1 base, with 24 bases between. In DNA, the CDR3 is TGTGCTAGTGGTAAACCTAGTGACCGGGGATCGGGGTCCTACGAGCAGTACTTC. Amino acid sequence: CASGKPSDRGSGSYEQYF.

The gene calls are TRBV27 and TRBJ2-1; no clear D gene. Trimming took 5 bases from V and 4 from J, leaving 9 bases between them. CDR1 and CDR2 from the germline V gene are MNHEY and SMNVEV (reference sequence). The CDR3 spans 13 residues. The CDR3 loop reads CASSRKPYNEQFF. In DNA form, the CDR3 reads TGTGCCAGCAGTCGCAAGCCGTACAATGAGCAGTTCTTC.